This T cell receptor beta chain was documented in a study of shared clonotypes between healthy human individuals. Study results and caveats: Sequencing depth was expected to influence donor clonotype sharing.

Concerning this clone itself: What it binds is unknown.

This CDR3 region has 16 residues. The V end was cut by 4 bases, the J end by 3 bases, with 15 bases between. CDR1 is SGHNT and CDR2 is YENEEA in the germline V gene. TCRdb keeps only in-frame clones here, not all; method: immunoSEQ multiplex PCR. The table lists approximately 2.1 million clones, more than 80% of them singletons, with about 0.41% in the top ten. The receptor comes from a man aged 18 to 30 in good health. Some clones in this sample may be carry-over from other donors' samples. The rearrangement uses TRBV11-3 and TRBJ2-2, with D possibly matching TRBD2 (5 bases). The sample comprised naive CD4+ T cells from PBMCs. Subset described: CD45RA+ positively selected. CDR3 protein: CASSSDVARDTGELFF. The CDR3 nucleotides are TGTGCCAGCAGCTCGGACGTTGCGAGGGACACCGGGGAGCTGTTTTTT.